These T cell receptor beta chains were read from a single sample in a study of cytomegalovirus exposure and HLA in healthy donors. The data were produced by immunoSEQ multiplex PCR, yet TCRdb's version contains in-frame clones alone and is incomplete. Of about 190,000 clones detected, roughly 73% appear once; the ten largest clones hold 2.1%. Sequenced input: PBMCs. These TCRs come from a woman aged 25 to 45 in good health and CMV-seropositive. Both conserved end residues are trimmed from each CDR3. Fields, in order: J gene, V gene, CDR3 protein.

J gene: TRBJ1-2; V gene: TRBV2; CDR3 protein: ASSEWGQGGGYT
J gene: TRBJ1-1; V gene: TRBV5-1; CDR3 protein: ASSEQGGTEAF
J gene: TRBJ2-4; V gene: TRBV14; CDR3 protein: ASSYSSGQNIQY
J gene: TRBJ2-7; V gene: TRBV28; CDR3 protein: ASRARGQGAYEQY
J gene: TRBJ2-4; V gene: TRBV25-1; CDR3 protein: ASSSQGRSGRVQY
J gene: TRBJ2-2; V gene: TRBV5-1; CDR3 protein: ASSLASGPGELF
J gene: TRBJ1-4; V gene: TRBV2; CDR3 protein: ASRGAPGNEKLF
J gene: TRBJ2-2; V gene: TRBV7-3; CDR3 protein: ASSLYGGGNTGELF
J gene: TRBJ1-1; V gene: TRBV6-1; CDR3 protein: ASSEQGRATEAF
J gene: TRBJ2-7; V gene: TRBV7-8; CDR3 protein: ASSLAAGARTTIVY
J gene: TRBJ2-2; V gene: TRBV27; CDR3 protein: ASSPRRGTGNTGELF
J gene: TRBJ2-1; V gene: TRBV6-6; CDR3 protein: ASSRLLVAGYNEQF
J gene: TRBJ1-5; V gene: TRBV27; CDR3 protein: ASGARMGNQPQH
J gene: TRBJ1-1; V gene: TRBV5-1; CDR3 protein: ASSFTTQRNEAF
J gene: -; V gene: TRBV27; CDR3 protein: ASSLLPGLAGGLGEQY
J gene: TRBJ1-6; V gene: TRBV5-8; CDR3 protein: ASSSRTGINSPLH
J gene: TRBJ1-2; V gene: TRBV5-4; CDR3 protein: ASSLGGSLYGYT
J gene: TRBJ1-1; V gene: TRBV30; CDR3 protein: AWSSGTGQAF
J gene: TRBJ2-1; V gene: TRBV7-9; CDR3 protein: ASQPRYRHLYDEQF
J gene: TRBJ2-6; V gene: TRBV25-1; CDR3 protein: ASSKGTGFSGANVLT
J gene: TRBJ2-2; V gene: TRBV7-3; CDR3 protein: ASSLAQQGVTGELF
J gene: TRBJ2-5; V gene: TRBV11-1; CDR3 protein: ASSFSRDRAETQY
J gene: TRBJ2-2; V gene: TRBV4-2; CDR3 protein: ASSQKWGGDTGELF
J gene: TRBJ2-3; V gene: TRBV2; CDR3 protein: ASSEAGQGGDTQY
J gene: TRBJ2-5; V gene: TRBV7-2; CDR3 protein: ASSFRARALETQY
J gene: TRBJ1-6; V gene: TRBV6-4; CDR3 protein: ASSDGTGGSPLH
J gene: TRBJ1-2; V gene: TRBV12-5; CDR3 protein: ASGLGDRGSGYT
J gene: TRBJ2-3; V gene: TRBV7-6; CDR3 protein: ASSHSGGSTDTQY
J gene: TRBJ1-4; V gene: TRBV5-1; CDR3 protein: ASTRDNSEKLF
J gene: TRBJ2-3; V gene: TRBV18; CDR3 protein: ASSPYRLTGSAADTQY
J gene: TRBJ2-2; V gene: TRBV29-1; CDR3 protein: SVARQGASGELF
J gene: TRBJ2-2; V gene: TRBV9; CDR3 protein: ASSALSGTEYTGELF
J gene: TRBJ1-2; V gene: TRBV29-1; CDR3 protein: SVVTGGDYGYT
J gene: TRBJ2-7; V gene: TRBV7-2; CDR3 protein: ASSPHSINYEQY
J gene: TRBJ2-1; V gene: TRBV9; CDR3 protein: ASEGDPSGTINEQF
J gene: TRBJ2-7; V gene: TRBV7-8; CDR3 protein: ASSPSSGRAYEQY
J gene: TRBJ1-6; V gene: TRBV7-8; CDR3 protein: ASSLVVRGGTYNSPLH
J gene: TRBJ1-4; V gene: TRBV6-1; CDR3 protein: ASVQTGRGEKLF
J gene: TRBJ1-2; V gene: TRBV11-2; CDR3 protein: AKRGYYGYT
J gene: TRBJ2-4; V gene: TRBV7-4; CDR3 protein: ASSPDRGDKNIQY
J gene: TRBJ1-5; V gene: TRBV7-2; CDR3 protein: ASSLAQAGGGQPQH
J gene: TRBJ1-5; V gene: TRBV28; CDR3 protein: ASNIQGRNQPQH